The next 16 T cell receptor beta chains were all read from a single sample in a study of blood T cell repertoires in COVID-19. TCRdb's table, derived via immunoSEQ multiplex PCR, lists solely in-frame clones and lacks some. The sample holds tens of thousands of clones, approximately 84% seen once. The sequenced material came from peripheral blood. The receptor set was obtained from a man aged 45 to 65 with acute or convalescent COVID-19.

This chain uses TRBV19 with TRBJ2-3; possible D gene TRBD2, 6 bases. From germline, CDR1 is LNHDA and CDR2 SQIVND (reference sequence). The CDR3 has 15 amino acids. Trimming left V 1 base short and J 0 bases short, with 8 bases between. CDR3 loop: CASSIGGESTDTQYF. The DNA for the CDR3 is TGTGCCAGTAGTATAGGGGGGGAAAGCACAGATACGCAGTATTTT.

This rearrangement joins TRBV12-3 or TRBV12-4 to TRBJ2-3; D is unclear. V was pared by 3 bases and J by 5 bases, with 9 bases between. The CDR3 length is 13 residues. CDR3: CASSFLERDTQYF. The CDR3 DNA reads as TGTGCCAGCAGTTTCCTGGAGAGAGATACGCAGTATTTT.

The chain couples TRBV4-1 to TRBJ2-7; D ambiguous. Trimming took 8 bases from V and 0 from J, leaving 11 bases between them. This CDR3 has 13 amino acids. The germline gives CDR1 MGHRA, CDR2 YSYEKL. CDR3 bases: TGCGCCAGCCTCGACATAAACTCCTACGAGCAGTACTTC. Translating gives CASLDINSYEQYF.

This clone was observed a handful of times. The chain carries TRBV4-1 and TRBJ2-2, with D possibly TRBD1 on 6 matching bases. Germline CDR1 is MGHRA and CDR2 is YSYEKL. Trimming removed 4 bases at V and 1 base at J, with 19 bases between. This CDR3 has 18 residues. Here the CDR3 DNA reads TGCGCCAGCAGCCCCGGGCTTACCGGGACACAGAACACCGGGGAGCTGTTTTTT. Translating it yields CASSPGLTGTQNTGELFF.

CDR3 amino acids: CASSRQAQQETQYF. The CDR3 DNA reads as TGTGCCAGCAGCAGACAGGCCCAACAAGAGACCCAGTACTTC. This sequence joins TRBV7-9 and TRBJ2-5; D is perhaps TRBD1 (6 bases). Germline V gene lookup returns CDR1 SEHNR and CDR2 FQNEAQ (reference sequence). Trimming shortened V by 5 bases and J by 2 bases, and 12 bases separated the two germline ends. This CDR3 is 14 amino acids long.

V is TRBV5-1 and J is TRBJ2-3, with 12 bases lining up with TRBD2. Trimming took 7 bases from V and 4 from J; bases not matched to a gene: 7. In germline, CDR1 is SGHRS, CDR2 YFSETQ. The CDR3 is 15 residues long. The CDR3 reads CASHATSGSSDTQYF. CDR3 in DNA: TGCGCCAGCCACGCGACTAGCGGGAGCTCAGATACGCAGTATTTT.

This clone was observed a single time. The CDR3 protein is CASSSPPRNFAGGTDTQYF. Written as DNA, the CDR3 is TGTGCCAGCAGCTCTCCCCCCCGGAATTTTGCGGGGGGAACAGATACGCAGTATTTT. This chain connects TRBV7-9 to TRBJ2-3, with 8 bases identical to TRBD2. This CDR3 is 19 amino acids long. The ends lost 4 bases at V and 3 bases at J; junction bases unmatched: 18. CDR1 and CDR2 (germline): SEHNR, FQNEAQ (reference sequence).

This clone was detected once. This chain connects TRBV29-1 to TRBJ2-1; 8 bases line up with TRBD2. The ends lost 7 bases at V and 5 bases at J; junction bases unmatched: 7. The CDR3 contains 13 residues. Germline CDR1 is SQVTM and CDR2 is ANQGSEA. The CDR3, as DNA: TGCAGCGCTTCGACTAGCGCAAACAATGAGCAGTTCTTC. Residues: CSASTSANNEQFF.

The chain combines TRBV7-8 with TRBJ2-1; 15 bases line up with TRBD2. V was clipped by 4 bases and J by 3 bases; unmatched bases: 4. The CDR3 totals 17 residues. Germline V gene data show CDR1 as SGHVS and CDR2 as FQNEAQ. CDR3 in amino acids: CASSWGLAGGRYNEQFF. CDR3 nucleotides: TGTGCCAGCAGCTGGGGACTAGCGGGAGGACGCTACAATGAGCAGTTCTTC.

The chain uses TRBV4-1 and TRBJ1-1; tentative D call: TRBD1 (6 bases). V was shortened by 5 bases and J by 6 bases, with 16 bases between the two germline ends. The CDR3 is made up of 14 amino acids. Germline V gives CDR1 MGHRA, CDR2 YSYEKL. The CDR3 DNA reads TGCGCCAGCAGCTTGGGGATGGGGGCCGCTGAAGCTTTCTTT. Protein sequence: CASSLGMGAAEAFF.

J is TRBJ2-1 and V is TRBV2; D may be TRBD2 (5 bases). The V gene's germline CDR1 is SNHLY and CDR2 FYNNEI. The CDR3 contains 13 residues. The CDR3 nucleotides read TGTGCTATCAGCGGAACCACCTACAATGAGCAGTTCTTC. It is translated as CAISGTTYNEQFF. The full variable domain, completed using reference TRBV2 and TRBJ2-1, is EPEVTQTPSHQVTQMGQEVILRCVPISNHLYFYWYRQILGQKVEFLVSFYNNEISEKSEIFDDQFSVERPDGSNFTLKIRSTKLEDSAMYFCAISGTTYNEQFFGPGTRLTVL.

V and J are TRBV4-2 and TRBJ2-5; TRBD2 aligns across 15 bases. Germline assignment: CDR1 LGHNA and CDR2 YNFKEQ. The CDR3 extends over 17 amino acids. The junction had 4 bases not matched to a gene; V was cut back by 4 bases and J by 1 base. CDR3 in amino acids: CASSRTSGRAPQETQYF. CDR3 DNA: TGTGCCAGCAGCCGGACTAGCGGGAGGGCCCCCCAAGAGACCCAGTACTTC.

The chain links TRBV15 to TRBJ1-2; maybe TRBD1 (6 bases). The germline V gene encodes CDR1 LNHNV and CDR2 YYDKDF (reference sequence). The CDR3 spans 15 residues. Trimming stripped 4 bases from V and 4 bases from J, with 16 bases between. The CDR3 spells CATSTPAGGSYGYTF. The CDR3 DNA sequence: TGTGCCACCAGCACCCCGGCGGGGGGCTCCTATGGCTACACCTTC.

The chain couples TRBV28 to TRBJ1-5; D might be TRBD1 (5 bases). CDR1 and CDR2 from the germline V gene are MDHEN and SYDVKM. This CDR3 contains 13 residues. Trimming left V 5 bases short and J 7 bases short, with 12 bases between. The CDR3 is CASSLREEQPQHF. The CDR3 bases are TGTGCCAGCAGTCTCAGGGAAGAACAGCCCCAGCATTTT.

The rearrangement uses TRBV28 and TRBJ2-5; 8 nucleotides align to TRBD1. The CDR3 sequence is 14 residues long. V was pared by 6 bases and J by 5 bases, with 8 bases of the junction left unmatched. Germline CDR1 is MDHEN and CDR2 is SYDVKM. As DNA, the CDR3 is TGTGCCAGCAGGGCCCAGGGGGCCGGGGAGACCCAGTACTTC. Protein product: CASRAQGAGETQYF.

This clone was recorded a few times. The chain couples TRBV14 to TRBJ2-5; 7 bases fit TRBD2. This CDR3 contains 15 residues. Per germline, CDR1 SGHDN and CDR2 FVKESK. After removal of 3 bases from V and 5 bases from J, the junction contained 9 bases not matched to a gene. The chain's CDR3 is CASSQSRDYLETQYF. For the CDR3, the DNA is TGTGCCAGCAGCCAGTCCCGGGACTATCTGGAGACCCAGTACTTC.